This TCR beta chain was identified during a study of blood T cell repertoires in COVID-19 (TCRdb year 2020). For the wider study: Samples covering the acute and convalescent phases of COVID-19 were provided by collaborators in the United States, Italy and Spain. The material from the prospective study consisted of cDNA or gDNA derived from T cells, B-cell-depleted T cells, or PBMCs. Deeply sampled blood TCRbeta repertoires from subjects exposed to, actively infected with, or recovered from COVID-19 were included in the dataset. The repertoires were made available in a free public database intended to serve as a resource for research on the immune response to SARS-CoV-2. The samples were drawn from two sources: the first 160 participants of the ongoing ImmuneRACE study, and 1,200 or so subjects contributed by 6 global collaborators. Nearly every sample came with metadata listing a de-identified subject ID, COVID-19 status, age in years and sex. Where available, HLA class I and class II types were obtained from metadata supplied by the sample provider rather than from assay-based typing. The full study reports these points: Clinical and demographic metadata were provided uncurated, with the amount varying by source and participant.

The germline V gene (reference sequence) supplies CDR1 MNHEY and CDR2 SMNVEV. At the junction V is shortened by 4 bases and J by 7 bases, with 8 bases in between. The CDR3, from cysteine to phenylalanine, totals 11 residues. The read is trimmed to its CDR3 DNA, 33 bases read in frame from base 1. In the case of this clone: Its antigen is unknown. Base qualities are not provided; no much larger clone lies one nucleotide away.

Whole blood was collected in K2EDTA tubes by collaborating institutions according to the institutions' own protocols. Collaborator samples were shipped for TCRbeta analysis as frozen whole blood, isolated PBMCs, or DNA extracted from either sample type. TCRbeta CDR3 regions were amplified from genomic DNA by means of the immunoSEQ Assay, a bias-controlled multiplex PCR. The source study handled its data this way. Nucleated cell counts per sample were estimated from amplification of reference gene primers within the assay. To quantify the absolute abundance of each unique TCRbeta CDR3 rearrangement, sequence reads were collapsed and filtered. For each sample, productive Simpson clonality was calculated as the square root of Simpson's diversity index across productive rearrangements. The source is immuneACCESS, and TCRdb retained only in-frame sequences with V and J called. Part of the clones is not carried over; for the studies checked, unresolved V genes explain less than half of this, and the remainder is unexplained. V and J calls and clone size come straight from that table; D and trimming were deduced from the DNA. The sample table lists more than 120,000 clones, approximately 89% of them with a count of one. Clones ranked in the top ten supply 1.5% to 2% of the sample.

The chain is encoded by TRBV27 joined to TRBJ2-7; no confident D gene assignment can be made. This sequence was found in a human donor in a cohort sampled during active COVID-19. Material for sequencing was peripheral blood. At the DNA level, the sequence is TGTGCCAGCAGTTCCCGAGGAGAGCAGTACTTC. Its protein reads: CASSSRGEQYF.